This is a list of T cell receptor beta chains from one sample in a study of control samples from healthy donors and cancer patients. Produced via immunoSEQ multiplex PCR; TCRdb's table is partial and in-frame only. The table includes some 140,000 clones, 80% to 90% detected once. Sequencing used blood. Receptors were obtained from a woman in her thirties in good health. The CDR3 runs from the conserved cysteine through the conserved F or W.

J: TRBJ2-7; V: TRBV4-1; CDR3: CASSQDSYEQYF
J: TRBJ1-2; V: TRBV2; CDR3: CASNPTGGLGGYTF
J: TRBJ2-7; V: TRBV10-3; CDR3: CAIMGGTGGDEQYF
J: TRBJ2-5; V: TRBV7-9; CDR3: CASSGTSGRPETQYF
J: TRBJ1-1; V: TRBV7-9; CDR3: CASSLNKDTEAFF
J: TRBJ2-2; V: TRBV5-1; CDR3: CASSSREGPNTGELFF
J: TRBJ2-2; V: TRBV6-6; CDR3: CASRTGTFFGELFF
J: TRBJ2-5; V: TRBV5-1; CDR3: CASSFSTRDQETQYF
J: TRBJ2-3; V: TRBV5-6; CDR3: CASSLVRSTDTQYF
J: TRBJ2-5; V: TRBV6-5; CDR3: CASSYAGGGETQYF
J: TRBJ2-2; V: TRBV15; CDR3: CATRGDTGELFF
J: TRBJ2-1; V: TRBV28; CDR3: CASSLVTGVMFF
J: TRBJ1-6; V: TRBV9; CDR3: CASSQQGQNSPLHF
J: TRBJ1-2; V: TRBV3-1/TRBV3-2; CDR3: CASSHHTVTGLAGYTF
J: TRBJ1-1; V: TRBV5-1; CDR3: CASSLGSEAFF
J: TRBJ2-1; V: TRBV3-1/TRBV3-2; CDR3: CASSQGGLAGLGNEQFF
J: TRBJ2-7; V: TRBV6-6; CDR3: CASSHNARRECSYEQYF
J: TRBJ2-7; V: TRBV4-1; CDR3: CASSQAPGLAGPSYEQYF
J: TRBJ2-7; V: TRBV7-3; CDR3: CASSPDGASYEQYF
J: TRBJ2-1; V: TRBV6-4; CDR3: CASSVVGGQGVHEQFF
J: TRBJ1-5; V: TRBV18; CDR3: CASSPGGTNQPQHF
J: TRBJ1-3; V: TRBV18; CDR3: CASSLDSGNTIYF
J: TRBJ2-3; V: TRBV27; CDR3: CASSGLAGRDTQYF
J: TRBJ2-7; V: TRBV7-9; CDR3: CASALGPLVLEQYF
J: TRBJ2-5; V: TRBV5-6; CDR3: CASSLPSAELSGETQYF
J: TRBJ1-2; V: TRBV7-3; CDR3: CASSLAGGYGYTF
J: TRBJ2-3; V: TRBV15; CDR3: CATSRDRGGITQYF
J: TRBJ1-4; V: TRBV28; CDR3: CASSWTATNEKLFF
J: TRBJ2-2; V: TRBV9; CDR3: CASSVSGRGANTGELFF
J: TRBJ2-3; V: TRBV21-1; CDR3: CASSKSPGVTDTQYF
J: TRBJ2-1; V: TRBV25-1; CDR3: CASSESSGKHNEQFF
J: TRBJ1-5; V: TRBV10-3; CDR3: CAISDRAGYQPQHF
J: TRBJ2-7; V: TRBV19; CDR3: CASSRTGGEQYF
J: TRBJ2-2; V: TRBV6-4; CDR3: CASSAQGATYNGELFF
J: TRBJ1-2; V: TRBV29-1; CDR3: CSVASGLSGTYGYTF
J: TRBJ1-1; V: TRBV5-6; CDR3: CASTREGVRYTEAFF
J: TRBJ1-2; V: TRBV6-5; CDR3: CATVDSNRYGYTF
J: TRBJ2-2; V: TRBV14; CDR3: CASSQFRGGELFF
J: TRBJ2-2; V: TRBV10-1; CDR3: CASRGQGATGELFF
J: TRBJ2-7; V: TRBV3-1/TRBV3-2; CDR3: CASSRMERTYF
J: TRBJ1-1; V: TRBV19; CDR3: CASSRRGADTEAFF
J: TRBJ1-2; V: TRBV11-3; CDR3: CASSLPDRGWGYTF
J: TRBJ2-5; V: TRBV24-1; CDR3: CATSDLRYRGETQYF
J: TRBJ1-1; V: TRBV19; CDR3: CASGRIKAFF
J: TRBJ2-1; V: TRBV9; CDR3: CASSVGQEFYNEQFF
J: TRBJ1-2; V: TRBV20-1; CDR3: CSASREEGYGYTF
J: TRBJ1-5; V: TRBV6-5; CDR3: CASSYQRHQPQHF